This TCR beta chain was retrieved from a study of spatial heterogeneity in lung cancer. Study context: Raw reads contained each unique TCR and UMI combination more than ten times on average.

Notes on the study in general: Tracking of tumor mutation counts was seen in expanded intratumoral alpha and beta TCR counts.

This clonotype has a count of ten or more. Its antigen is unknown. Germline V gene lookup returns CDR1 LGHDT and CDR2 YNNKEL (reference sequence). After removal of 3 bases from V and 6 bases from J, the junction contained 10 bases not matched to a gene. The CDR3 has 16 residues. Documented time point: sample taken at primary tumor resection. TCRdb re-analysed the 5' RACE reads in MiXCR, keeping a single row per CDR3 protein. The table lists 13,000 or so distinct CDR3 sequences, 3% to 4.5% of them singletons, with around 8% in the top ten. This rearrangement joins TRBV3-1 to TRBJ1-1; 10 bases are shared with TRBD1. Sequenced here: lung tumor tissue, sampled at surgery. This clonotype was sampled from a male donor with early-stage non-small cell lung cancer. The CDR3 DNA reads as TGTGCCAGCAGCCACACTCCCGGGACAGGGGATTCTGAAGCTTTCTTT. It yields the protein CASSHTPGTGDSEAFF.